The clone carrying this TCR beta chain appeared many times. Its antigen is currently unknown. Indicated treatment: about 20 received Ad26.COV2.S at low or high dose, single or two shots; about 5 received placebo; per-sample allocation not given. Sampling happened 63 days after the first vaccine or placebo injection. Its platform was an Ad26 vector, and its expressed antigen was Wuhan-strain SARS-CoV-2 spike. TCRdb keeps only in-frame clones here, not all; method: immunoSEQ multiplex PCR. The sample gives 350,000 to 500,000 clones, about 90% of which show up once; less than 5.5% is in the top ten. Per germline, CDR1 MNHEY and CDR2 SVGAGI. V was pared by 8 bases and J by 4 bases, with 12 bases between. The CDR3 covers 14 residues. This specimen belongs to a study of Ad26.COV2.S vaccination and SARS-CoV-2 variants. Points from the study as a whole: The placebo group had lower spike-specific TCR breadth than the vaccine recipients did.

The J gene is TRBJ1-6, the V gene TRBV6-5; maybe TRBD1 (6 bases). The receptor was derived from a person between 18 and 65 years old who received the Ad26.COV2.S COVID-19 vaccine or a placebo. The sample was peripheral blood, taken in a trial of Ad26.COV2.S vaccine versus placebo. Here the CDR3 DNA reads TGTGCCAGCGGGGGCAGGTCATATAATTCACCCCTCCACTTT. Translated, it gives CASGGRSYNSPLHF.